The TCR beta chain described here comes from a study of Ad26.COV2.S vaccination and SARS-CoV-2 variants. Sequencing used immunoSEQ multiplex PCR; TCRdb keeps in-frame clones, though not all of them. Of hundreds of thousands of clones listed, more than 75% were seen once; the top ten hold roughly 3.5%. Treatment described: roughly 20 received Ad26.COV2.S at low or high dose, single or two shots; several received placebo; per-sample allocation not given. Specimens were obtained on day 63 following the first vaccine or placebo injection. Trimming removed 2 bases from V and 3 bases from J, with 11 bases in between. The CDR3 extends over 15 amino acids. CDR1 and CDR2 from the germline V gene are MDHEN and SYDVKM.

V gene TRBV28 combines with J gene TRBJ1-5; no clear D gene. This receptor was identified in a person between 18 and 65 years old who received the Ad26.COV2.S COVID-19 vaccine or a placebo. Sequencing was performed on peripheral blood, taken in a trial of Ad26.COV2.S vaccine versus placebo. The CDR3 DNA sequence: TGTGCCAGCAGTTTAGGTTATAGTAACAATCAGCCCCAGCATTTT. It yields the protein CASSLGYSNNQPQHF.